This TCR beta chain was recovered during a study of blood T cell repertoires in COVID-19. As for the study in general: T cells, B-cell-depleted T cells, or PBMCs provided the cDNA or gDNA that served as material.

This clone was recorded once. The CDR3 contains 14 residues. CDR1 and CDR2 (germline): SGHTA, FQGNSA. V dropped 0 bases and J dropped 5 bases, with 11 bases sitting between them. Produced via immunoSEQ multiplex PCR; TCRdb's table is partial and in-frame only. The sample has under 300,000 clones; about four fifths are singletons. This chain uses TRBV7-2 with TRBJ2-7; possible D gene TRBD1, 5 bases. Sequences were obtained from peripheral blood. The clonotype comes from a human donor with COVID-19, enrolled during active disease. The donor label of this sample is uncertain. DNA of the CDR3: TGTGCCAGCAGCTTAGCTGCCAGGGTGAACGAGCAGTACTTC. It is translated as CASSLAARVNEQYF.